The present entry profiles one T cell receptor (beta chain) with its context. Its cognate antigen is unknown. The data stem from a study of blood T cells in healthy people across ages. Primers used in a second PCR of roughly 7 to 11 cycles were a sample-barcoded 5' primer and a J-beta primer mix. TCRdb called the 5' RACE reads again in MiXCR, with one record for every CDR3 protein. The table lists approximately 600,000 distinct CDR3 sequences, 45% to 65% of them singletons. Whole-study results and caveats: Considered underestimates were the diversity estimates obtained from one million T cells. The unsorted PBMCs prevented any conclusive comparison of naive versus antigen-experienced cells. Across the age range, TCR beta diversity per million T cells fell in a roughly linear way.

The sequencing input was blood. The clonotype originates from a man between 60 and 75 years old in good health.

DNA for the CDR3: TGCAGCGTGCTAGGTGGTTTTGGCGCAGATACGCAGTATTTT. This gives the protein CSVLGGFGADTQYF. The gene calls are TRBV29-1 and TRBJ2-3; D call uncertain. The CDR3 has 14 residues. V was pared by 6 bases and J by 4 bases, with 17 bases between. Looked up from germline, CDR1 is SQVTM and CDR2 is ANQGSEA.